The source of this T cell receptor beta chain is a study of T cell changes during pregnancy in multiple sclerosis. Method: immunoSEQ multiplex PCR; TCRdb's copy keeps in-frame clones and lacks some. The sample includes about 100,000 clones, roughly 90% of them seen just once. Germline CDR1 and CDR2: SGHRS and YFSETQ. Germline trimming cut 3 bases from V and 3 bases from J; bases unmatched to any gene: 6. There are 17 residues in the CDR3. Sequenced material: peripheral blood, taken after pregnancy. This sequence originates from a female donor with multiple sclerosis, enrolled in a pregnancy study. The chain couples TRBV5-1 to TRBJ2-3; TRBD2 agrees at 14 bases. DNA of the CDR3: TGCGCCAGCAGCTCCCGACTAGCGGGAGGGCCAACAGATACGCAGTATTTT. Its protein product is CASSSRLAGGPTDTQYF.